This TCR beta chain came from a study of cytomegalovirus exposure and HLA in healthy donors. Across the whole study: Ancestry clustering placed roughly four fifths of over 300 genotyped donors in the Caucasian-associated cluster. General study results and limits: Presence/absence analyses took donor sequencing depth as roughly uniform. Relative to the approximately 680-donor mean, N-insertions were reportedly fewer in an Asian-associated ancestry cluster in a later analysis. Some V segments could not be told apart, so they were left out, TRBV6-2 and TRBV6-3 among them.

About this clone: Its antigen remains unknown.

Germline assignment: CDR1 MNHEY and CDR2 SVGAGI. Trimming took 4 bases from V and 4 from J; bases not matched to a gene: 8. The CDR3 runs to 16 residues. The PCR employed 60 Vbeta primers together with 13 Jbeta primers. Profiled with immunoSEQ multiplex PCR; TCRdb holds only in-frame clones, not every one. The data show approximately 100,000 clones, 76% seen once. Sequencing was carried out using PBMCs. The genes are TRBV6-5 and TRBJ2-1; TRBD1 agrees at 9 bases. The sequence was collected from a woman in her thirties or forties in good health and CMV-seropositive. The CDR3 DNA reads TGTGCCAGCAGTTCAAGGGGGGACAGGGCATACAATGAGCAGTTCTTC. Residues: CASSSRGDRAYNEQFF.